The source of this T cell receptor (beta chain) is a study of T cell responses to AZD1222 COVID-19 vaccine. Points from the study as a whole: Along spike, vaccine-associated CD4 TCRs were found throughout, with dominance at 160-218 and 743-854.

Sequencing was performed with immunoSEQ multiplex PCR; in TCRdb, only in-frame clones are kept and a portion is missing. The sample has about 200,000 clones; 90% to 95% are singletons. This CDR3 spans 12 amino acids. Per germline, CDR1 LNHDA and CDR2 SQIVND (reference sequence). V dropped 9 bases and J dropped 6 bases, with 12 bases sitting between them. Second-dose schedules of about 4 or about 12 weeks were combined. A remark on this clone: Its antigen remains unidentified.

The rearrangement uses TRBV19 and TRBJ1-5; D unclear. The receptor's source is an adult who received the AZD1222 COVID-19 vaccine. The sample here was peripheral blood, taken 28 days after the second AZD1222 dose. CDR3 in DNA: TGTGCCAGCCAGCTTGGGTTTCAGCCCCAGCATTTT. Its translation: CASQLGFQPQHF.